The source of this T cell receptor (beta chain) is a study of shared clonotypes between healthy human individuals. Study-level background: CD4 naive and CD4 memory each took three plates per donor, while CD8 naive took two and CD8 memory one. Study-level results: Generation probabilities were higher for clonotypes shared across all four sorted-subset donors than for unshared ones. Few donors limited the genetic and exposure-history diversity represented.

In regard to this clone: Its antigen is still unknown.

The authors split each subset's genomic DNA evenly across several immunoSEQ plates. Produced via immunoSEQ multiplex PCR; TCRdb's table is partial and in-frame only. The repertoire has more than 550,000 clones, 92% of them found once; the top ten carry approximately 25%. The CDR3 totals 12 residues. The V end lost 1 base, the J end lost 6 bases, and 8 bases lay between the germline ends. Germline V gene sequence: CDR1 SGHDT, CDR2 YYEEEE. It was CD45RO-negative cells, positively selected for CCR7, that made up naive CD8 cells, with terminally differentiated effector memory CD45RA+ cells excluded. The chain is built from TRBV5-6 and TRBJ2-7; unclear D gene. Input material: naive CD8+ T cells sorted from blood. This TCR was recovered from a man in his thirties or forties in good health. DNA for the CDR3: TGTGCCAGCAGCTTGTGGCCGGGCGAGCAGTACTTC. Translation: CASSLWPGEQYF.